This TCR beta chain was captured in a study of blood T cells in healthy people across ages. Overall study results and limits: In older individuals, TCR beta diversity per million T cells was lower, falling roughly linearly with age.

A word on this clonotype: Its cognate antigen is unknown.

Together with a sample-barcoded 5' primer, a J-beta primer mix was included in a second PCR lasting roughly 6 to 12 cycles. TCRdb analysed the 5' RACE reads with MiXCR anew, one entry per CDR3 protein. The sample lists 1.5 million to 2 million distinct CDR3 sequences, approximately 50% occurring once. CDR3 length: 13 amino acids. V was cut by 2 bases and J by 10 bases, with 13 bases left in between. Germline V gene sequence: CDR1 MNHEY, CDR2 SVGAGI. The sequenced material came from blood. The source is a woman between 40 and 55 years old in good health. V is TRBV6-5 and J is TRBJ2-3, with D possibly TRBD1 on 6 matching bases. CDR3 nucleotide sequence: TGTGCCAGCAGTTACCAACAGGGAGCGGCGCAGTATTTT. Translated, it gives CASSYQQGAAQYF.